The 18 T cell receptor beta chains given below trace back to one sample, sequenced in a study of early T cells in non-severe SARS-CoV-2 infection. TCRdb itself ran the 5' RACE reads through MiXCR, one entry per CDR3 protein. The table shows about 55,000 distinct CDR3 sequences, with more than 13% occurring only once. The source was whole blood, collected at baseline. These receptor sequences come from an adult who was a healthcare worker with PCR-confirmed SARS-CoV-2 infection or an uninfected control (not recorded which).

The chain recombines TRBV7-9 with TRBJ1-6; D is undetermined. Germline V gene sequence: CDR1 SEHNR, CDR2 FQNEAQ (reference sequence). The CDR3 is 13 residues long. Trimming left V 9 bases short and J 8 bases short, with 14 bases between. The CDR3 nucleotides read TGTGCCAGTGCGGCTTCAAGGGATTCACCCCTCCACTTT. Its protein is CASAASRDSPLHF. The whole variable domain, remainder taken from reference TRBV7-9 and TRBJ1-6, is DTGVSQNPRHKITKRGQNVTFRCDPISEHNRLYWYRQTLGQGPEFLTYFQNEAQLEKSRLLSDRFSAERPKGSFSTLEIQRTEQGDSAMYLCASAASRDSPLHFGNGTRLTVT.

This clonotype was seen only a few times. V is TRBV11-2 and J is TRBJ2-2; D remains unclear. Trimming shortened V by 5 bases and J by 2 bases, and 12 bases separated the two germline ends. The CDR3 is made up of 15 amino acids. The germline V gene encodes CDR1 SGHAT and CDR2 FQNNGV. The CDR3 DNA sequence: TGTGCCAGCAGCCCCAGCCCCTCAAACACCGGGGAGCTGTTTTTT. It yields the protein CASSPSPSNTGELFF.

This clonotype was detected many times. This chain links TRBV5-1 with TRBJ2-1; 13 nucleotides agree with TRBD2. Germline CDR1 reads SGHRS; CDR2 reads YFSETQ. The J segment lost 5 bases and the V segment lost 5 bases, leaving 4 bases of the junction unmatched. The CDR3 loop spans 15 amino acids. The CDR3 reads CASRFTSGRDNEQFF. The CDR3 DNA reads TGCGCCAGCAGATTCACTAGCGGGAGGGACAATGAGCAGTTCTTC.

The chain links TRBV12-5 to TRBJ2-5, with 12 nucleotides matching TRBD2. The CDR3 is 15 residues long. CDR1 is LGHNT and CDR2 is FRNRAP in the germline V gene. V was pared by 4 bases and J by 5 bases, with 5 bases of the junction left unmatched. The CDR3: CASGSGLAGRETQYF. CDR3 coding DNA: TGTGCTAGTGGTTCCGGACTAGCGGGACGCGAGACCCAGTACTTC. The variable domain in full, completed from reference TRBV12-5 and TRBJ2-5, reads DARVTQTPRHKVTEMGQEVTMRCQPILGHNTVFWYRQTMMQGLELLAYFRNRAPLDDSGMPKDRFSAEMPDATLATLKIQPSEPRDSAVYFCASGSGLAGRETQYFGPGTRLLVL.

V gene TRBV11-2 combines with J gene TRBJ1-3; D gene ambiguous. The germline CDR1 and CDR2 sequences are SGHAT and FQNNGV. The V end was cut by 8 bases, the J end by 0 bases, with 11 bases between. This CDR3 comprises 14 residues. This CDR3 reads CASQLSISGNTIYF. Here the CDR3 DNA reads TGTGCCAGCCAACTATCAATCTCTGGAAACACCATATATTTT.

This chain uses TRBV20-1 with TRBJ2-5; TRBD1 matches 10 bases. V was clipped by 0 bases and J by 2 bases; unmatched bases: 12. There are 18 residues in the CDR3. Germline V gene sequence: CDR1 DFQATT, CDR2 SNEGSKA (reference sequence). CDR3 nucleotides: TGCAGTGCTAGAGATCCGACCCCGGGACAGGGGAAACAAGAGACCCAGTACTTC. As protein: CSARDPTPGQGKQETQYF.

The chain combines TRBV12-3 or TRBV12-4 with TRBJ2-4, with 8 bases that match TRBD2. The CDR3 length is 16 residues. V shed 5 bases, J shed 7 bases, and the junction held 13 bases outside the gene matches. In nucleotides, the CDR3 is TGTGCCAGCAGTCGGGGACTAGAGGGAACGGTCAACATTCAGTACTTC. This translates into CASSRGLEGTVNIQYF.

With respect to this clonotype: One end of the junction fails to match germline, which may point to a read error. This chain joins TRBV6-5 and TRBJ2-4, with D possibly being TRBD2 (6 bases). The CDR3 contains 13 residues. Germline lookup yields CDR1 MNHEY and CDR2 SVGAGI. CDR3 sequence (DNA): TGTGTCAGCAGTTACTCGGGACTGTCCACTCAGTACTTC. Translated, it gives CVSSYSGLSTQYF.

This clonotype was seen ten or more times. This chain joins TRBV3-1 and TRBJ2-7, with D perhaps matching TRBD2 (6 bases). Looked up from germline, CDR1 is LGHDT and CDR2 is YNNKEL (reference sequence). The CDR3 totals 15 residues. The germline V and J ends were trimmed by 0 bases and 2 bases, with 11 bases remaining between them. CDR3 protein: CASSQDRDFTYEQYF. The CDR3 nucleotides read TGTGCCAGCAGCCAAGATAGGGACTTCACCTACGAGCAGTACTTC.

This clonotype was observed a handful of times. The V call is TRBV27, the J call TRBJ1-4; D is unclear. Trimming cost V 7 bases and J 2 bases, with 14 bases left between them. Germline V gene data show CDR1 as MNHEY and CDR2 as SMNVEV (reference sequence). The CDR3 consists of 15 residues. CDR3 nucleotides: TGTGCCAGCACCTTCCGTCCTGGGACTAATGAAAAACTGTTTTTT. Amino acids: CASTFRPGTNEKLFF.

This clonotype turned up a few times. This chain uses TRBV6-2 or TRBV6-3 with TRBJ2-5; weak D call: TRBD1 (5 bases). The CDR3 spans 14 residues. Germline V gives CDR1 MNHEY, CDR2 SVGEGT. V was shortened by 5 bases and J by 5 bases, with 15 bases between the two germline ends. The CDR3 sequence: CASSGAGGHETQYF. CDR3 nucleotides: TGTGCCAGCAGTGGGGCCGGCGGTCACGAGACCCAGTACTTC.

The chain uses TRBV7-8 and TRBJ2-5; 8 nucleotides align to TRBD2. CDR3 size: 13 residues. CDR1 is SGHVS and CDR2 is FQNEAQ in the germline V gene. V shed 6 bases and J 3 bases; nucleotides not matched to a gene: 3. As DNA, the CDR3 is TGTGCCAGCAGTGTCGGGGGGGAAGAGACCCAGTACTTC. Amino acids: CASSVGGEETQYF.

This clonotype was detected only a few times. V usage is TRBV9 and J usage is TRBJ2-3, with a weak D call TRBD1 (6 bases). CDR1 is SGDLS and CDR2 is YYNGEE in the germline V gene. Trimming pared 0 bases from V and 4 bases from J, leaving 12 bases between. The CDR3 is 15 amino acids. The chain's CDR3 is CASSVGGGRPDTQYF. The CDR3 coding sequence is TGTGCCAGCAGCGTAGGAGGGGGTCGACCAGATACGCAGTATTTT.

This clonotype came up a few times. This sequence joins TRBV29-1 and TRBJ2-7; D perhaps matches TRBD2 (6 bases). V shed 7 bases and J shed 2 bases, with 12 bases lying between them. Germline-derived CDR1 and CDR2 are SQVTM and ANQGSEA. The CDR3 totals 12 residues. The CDR3 spells CSGRRGAYEQYF. The CDR3 DNA reads TGCAGCGGAAGGCGGGGCGCCTACGAGCAGTACTTC.

The chain is built from TRBV4-1 and TRBJ2-1; D could derive from TRBD1 or TRBD2 (9 bases each). Trimming stripped 4 bases from V and 3 bases from J, with 31 bases between. The length of the CDR3 is 21 residues. CDR1 is MGHRA, CDR2 YSYEKL, per germline. CDR3 protein: CASSRITGQGRSGGYYNEQFF. CDR3 DNA: TGCGCCAGCAGCCGAATAACCGGACAGGGGAGGAGCGGGGGGTACTACAATGAGCAGTTCTTC.

The chain carries TRBV6-6 and TRBJ2-7; no clear D. This CDR3 region has 11 residues. With 6 bases removed from V and 1 base from J, the gap between germline ends came to 4 bases. Germline lookup yields CDR1 MNHNY and CDR2 SVGAGI (reference sequence). The CDR3 spells CASRTSYEQYF. The CDR3 nucleotides are TGTGCCAGCAGGACTTCCTACGAGCAGTACTTC.

This clonotype was observed a few times. This chain joins TRBV2 and TRBJ2-7, with 9 bases that match TRBD2. CDR3 size: 13 residues. CDR1 and CDR2 from the germline V gene are SNHLY and FYNNEI. The ends lost 5 bases at V and 4 bases at J; junction bases unmatched: 3. The CDR3: CASSPLAGYEQYF. Here the CDR3 DNA reads TGTGCCAGCAGTCCCCTAGCGGGGTACGAGCAGTACTTC.

The chain combines TRBV2 with TRBJ1-4, with D perhaps matching TRBD1 (6 bases). V lost 7 bases and J lost 8, with 23 bases in between. The CDR3 totals 16 residues. Looked up from germline, CDR1 is SNHLY and CDR2 is FYNNEI. The CDR3 loop reads CASIIGGGGFEEKLFF. The CDR3 nucleotides read TGTGCCAGCATCATCGGCGGGGGCGGCTTTGAGGAAAAACTGTTTTTT.